This T cell receptor (beta chain) was documented in a study of CD8+CD57+ T cells in acquired aplastic anemia. Overall study: Mean DNA quantity obtained from sorted CD4+ and CD8+ cells was 2.5 to 4 ug. Points from the study as a whole: Patient and control CD8+ Simpson's diversity was not significantly different. Found in both controls and patients were almost 30 CD8+ CDR3 sequences.

As regards this clonotype: Its antigen is still unknown.

TCR beta VDJ and CDR3 profiling used genomic DNA as template. TCRdb reprocessed the reads with MiXCR, giving one entry per CDR3 protein. The data show about 270,000 distinct CDR3 sequences, approximately 86% seen once. The authors sequenced patients whose flow cytometry had shown CD8+CD57+ cell expansion. Blood was sampled before the patients had received any therapy. Source material: sorted CD4+, CD8+, or CD8+CD57+ T cells (not recorded which) from PBMCs. The clonotype was recovered from a human donor with aplastic anemia.

The CDR3 sequence: CASSFRRSGGGAQYF. The CDR3 DNA follows: TGTGCCAGCAGCTTTAGAAGAAGCGGGGGGGGCGCGCAGTATTTT. This chain connects TRBV7-9 to TRBJ2-3; 10 bases match TRBD2. V dropped 3 bases and J dropped 10; count of bases not matched to a gene: 10. Germline V gene sequence: CDR1 SEHNR, CDR2 FQNEAQ (reference sequence). CDR3 length: 15 residues.